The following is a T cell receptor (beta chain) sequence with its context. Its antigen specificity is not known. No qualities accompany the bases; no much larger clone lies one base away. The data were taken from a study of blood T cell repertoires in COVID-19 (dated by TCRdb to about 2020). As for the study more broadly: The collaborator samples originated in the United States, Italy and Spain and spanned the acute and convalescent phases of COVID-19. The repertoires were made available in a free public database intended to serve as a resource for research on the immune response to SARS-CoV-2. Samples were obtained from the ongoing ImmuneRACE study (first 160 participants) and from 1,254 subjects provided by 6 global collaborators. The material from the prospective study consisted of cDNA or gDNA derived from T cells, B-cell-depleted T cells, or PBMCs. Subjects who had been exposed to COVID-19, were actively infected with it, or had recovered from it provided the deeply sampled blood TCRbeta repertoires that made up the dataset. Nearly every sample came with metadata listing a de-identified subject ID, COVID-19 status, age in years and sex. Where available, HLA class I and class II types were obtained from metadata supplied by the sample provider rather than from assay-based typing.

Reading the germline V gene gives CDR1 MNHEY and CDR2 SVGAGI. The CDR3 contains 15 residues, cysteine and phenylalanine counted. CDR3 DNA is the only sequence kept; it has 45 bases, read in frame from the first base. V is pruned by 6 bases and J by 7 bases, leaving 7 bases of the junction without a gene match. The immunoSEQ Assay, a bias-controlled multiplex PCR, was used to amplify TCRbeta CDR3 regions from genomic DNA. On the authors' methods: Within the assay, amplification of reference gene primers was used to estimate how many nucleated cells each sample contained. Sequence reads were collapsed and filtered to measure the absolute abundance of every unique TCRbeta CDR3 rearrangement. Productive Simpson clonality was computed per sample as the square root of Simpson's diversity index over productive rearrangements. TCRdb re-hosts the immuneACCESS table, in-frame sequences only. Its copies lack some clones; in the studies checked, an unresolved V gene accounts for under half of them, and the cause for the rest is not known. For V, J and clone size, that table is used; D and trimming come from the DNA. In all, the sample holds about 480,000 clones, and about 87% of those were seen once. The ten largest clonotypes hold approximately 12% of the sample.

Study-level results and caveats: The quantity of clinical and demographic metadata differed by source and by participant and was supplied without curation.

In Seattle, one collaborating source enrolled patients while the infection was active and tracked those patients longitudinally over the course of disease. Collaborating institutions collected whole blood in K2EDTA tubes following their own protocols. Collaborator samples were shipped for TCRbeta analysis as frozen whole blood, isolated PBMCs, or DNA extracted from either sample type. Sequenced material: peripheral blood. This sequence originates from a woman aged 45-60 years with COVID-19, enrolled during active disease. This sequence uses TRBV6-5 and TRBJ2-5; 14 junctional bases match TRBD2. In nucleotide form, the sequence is TGTGCCAGCAGGAGGACTAGCGGGGGGAGAGCGACCCAGTACTTC. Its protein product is CASRRTSGGRATQYF.